This TCR beta chain was recovered during a study of T cell responses to AZD1222 COVID-19 vaccine. Doses given second, at about 4 or about 12 weeks, were pooled. Turning to this clone: The antigen remains unidentified.

Data came from immunoSEQ multiplex PCR; TCRdb stores just in-frame clones and leaves some out. Of about 200,000 clones in the sample, about 93% were seen once. Findings and caveats of the study: Across spike, vaccine-associated CD4 TCRs were found, dominant at 160-218 and 743-854. Recipients of two AZD1222 doses showed rising Spike-specific TCR breadth and depth. Recipients of AZD1222 seropositive at baseline numbered only 5 to 7.

The material was peripheral blood, obtained 28 days after the second AZD1222 dose. The receptor comes from an adult who received the AZD1222 COVID-19 vaccine.

The CDR3 loop reads CASSWGTLYEQYF. CDR3 in DNA: TGTGCCAGCAGTTGGGGGACACTCTACGAGCAGTACTTC. The chain employs TRBV27 and TRBJ2-7; tentative D call: TRBD1 (6 bases). CDR3 length: 13 residues. V lost 4 bases to trimming and J lost 3 bases, with 10 bases between them. The germline V gene has CDR1 MNHEY and CDR2 SMNVEV (reference sequence).